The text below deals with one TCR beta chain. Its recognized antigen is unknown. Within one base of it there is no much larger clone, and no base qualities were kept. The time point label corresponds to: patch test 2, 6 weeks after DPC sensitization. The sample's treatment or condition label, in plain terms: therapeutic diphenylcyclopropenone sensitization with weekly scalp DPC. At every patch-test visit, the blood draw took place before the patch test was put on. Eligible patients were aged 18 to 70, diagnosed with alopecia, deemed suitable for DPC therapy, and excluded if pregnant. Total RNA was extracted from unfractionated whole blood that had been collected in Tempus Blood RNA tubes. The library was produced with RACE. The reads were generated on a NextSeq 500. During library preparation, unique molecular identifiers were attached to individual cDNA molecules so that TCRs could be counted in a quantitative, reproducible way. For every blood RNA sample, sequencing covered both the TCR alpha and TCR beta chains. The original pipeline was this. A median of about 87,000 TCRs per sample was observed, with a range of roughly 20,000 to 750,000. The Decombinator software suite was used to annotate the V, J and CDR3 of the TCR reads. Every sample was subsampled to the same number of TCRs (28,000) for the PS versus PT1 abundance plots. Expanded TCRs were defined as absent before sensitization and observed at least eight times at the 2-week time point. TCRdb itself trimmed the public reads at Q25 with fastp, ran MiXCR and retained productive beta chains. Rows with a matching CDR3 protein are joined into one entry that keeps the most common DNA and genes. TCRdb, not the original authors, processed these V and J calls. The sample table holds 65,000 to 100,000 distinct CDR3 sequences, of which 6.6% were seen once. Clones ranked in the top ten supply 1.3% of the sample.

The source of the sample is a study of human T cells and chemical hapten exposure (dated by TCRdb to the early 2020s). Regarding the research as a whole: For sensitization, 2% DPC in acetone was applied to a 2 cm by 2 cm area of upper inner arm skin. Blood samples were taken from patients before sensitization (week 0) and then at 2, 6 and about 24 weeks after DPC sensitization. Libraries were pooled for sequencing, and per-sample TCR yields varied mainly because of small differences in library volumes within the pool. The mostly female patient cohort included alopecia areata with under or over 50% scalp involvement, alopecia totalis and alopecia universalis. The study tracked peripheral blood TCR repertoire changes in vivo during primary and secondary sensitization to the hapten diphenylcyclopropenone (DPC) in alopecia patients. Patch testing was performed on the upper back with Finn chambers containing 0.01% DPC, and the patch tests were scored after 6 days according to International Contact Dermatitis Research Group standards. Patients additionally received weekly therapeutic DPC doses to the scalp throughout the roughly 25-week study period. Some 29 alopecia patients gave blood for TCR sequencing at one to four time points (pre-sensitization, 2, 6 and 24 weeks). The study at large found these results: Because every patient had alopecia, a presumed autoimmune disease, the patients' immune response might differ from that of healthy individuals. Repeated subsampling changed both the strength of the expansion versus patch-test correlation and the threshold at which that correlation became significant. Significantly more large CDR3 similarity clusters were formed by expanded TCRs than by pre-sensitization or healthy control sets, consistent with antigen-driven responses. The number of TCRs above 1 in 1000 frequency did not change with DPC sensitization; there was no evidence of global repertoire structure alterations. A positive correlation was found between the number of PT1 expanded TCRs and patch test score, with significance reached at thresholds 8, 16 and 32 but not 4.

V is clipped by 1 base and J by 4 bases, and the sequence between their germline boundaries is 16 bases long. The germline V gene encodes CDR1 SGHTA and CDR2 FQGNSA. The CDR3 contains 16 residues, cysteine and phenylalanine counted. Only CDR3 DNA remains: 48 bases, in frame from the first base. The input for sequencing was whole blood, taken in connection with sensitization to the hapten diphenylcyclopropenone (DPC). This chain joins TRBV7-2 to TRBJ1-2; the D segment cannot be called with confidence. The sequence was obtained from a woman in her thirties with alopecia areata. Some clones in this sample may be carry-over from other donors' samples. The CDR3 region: CASSLGSTVIFYGYTF. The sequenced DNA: TGTGCCAGCAGCTTAGGGAGCACAGTCATTTTCTATGGCTACACCTTC.